This T cell receptor (beta chain) was identified during a study of T-cell reconstitution after alpha-beta-depleted transplantation in children. Preparing the TCRbeta library involved the use of unique molecular identifiers. TCRdb used MiXCR to reprocess the PCR reads, holding one entry per CDR3 protein. Here the sample spans 250,000 to 350,000 distinct CDR3 sequences, 9.5% to 10% being singletons. This specimen was PBMCs from the stem cell graft donor, taken from the stem cell graft. The receptor's source is a human donor who donated a stem cell graft to a child with SCID.

The CDR3 loop is CAAGVGLGDTEAFF. The DNA of the CDR3 is TGTGCAGCAGGGGTGGGCCTAGGGGACACTGAAGCTTTCTTT. The rearrangement uses TRBV28 and TRBJ1-1; D is possibly TRBD1 (6 bases). The germline V gene has CDR1 MDHEN and CDR2 SYDVKM. CDR3 size: 14 residues. Together with reference TRBV28 and TRBJ1-1, the CDR3 gives the full variable domain: DVKVTQSSRYLVKRTGEKVFLECVQDMDHENMFWYRQDPGLGLRLIYFSYDVKMKEKGDIPEGYSVSREKKERFSLILESASTNQTSMYLCAAGVGLGDTEAFFGQGTRLTVV.